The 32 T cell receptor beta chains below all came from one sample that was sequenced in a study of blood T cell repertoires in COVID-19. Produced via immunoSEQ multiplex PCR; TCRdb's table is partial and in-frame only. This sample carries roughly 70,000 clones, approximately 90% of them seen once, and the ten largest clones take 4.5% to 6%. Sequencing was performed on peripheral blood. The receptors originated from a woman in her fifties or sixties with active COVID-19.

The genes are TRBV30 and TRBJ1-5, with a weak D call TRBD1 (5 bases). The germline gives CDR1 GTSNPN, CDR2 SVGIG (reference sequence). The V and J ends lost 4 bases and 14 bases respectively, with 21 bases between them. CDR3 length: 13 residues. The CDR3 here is CAWTPSRQSVKHF. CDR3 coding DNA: TGTGCCTGGACCCCATCCCGACAGTCAGTGAAGCATTTT.

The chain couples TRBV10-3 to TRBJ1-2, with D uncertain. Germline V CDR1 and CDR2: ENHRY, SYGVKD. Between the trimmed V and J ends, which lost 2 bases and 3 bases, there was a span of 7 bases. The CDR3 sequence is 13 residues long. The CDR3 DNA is TGTGCCATCAGTGAGGCAAACTACTATGGCTACACCTTC. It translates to CAISEANYYGYTF.

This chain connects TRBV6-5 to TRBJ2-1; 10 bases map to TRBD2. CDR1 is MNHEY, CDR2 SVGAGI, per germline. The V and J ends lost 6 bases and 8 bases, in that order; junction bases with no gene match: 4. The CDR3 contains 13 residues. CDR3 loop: CASSLTSGHEQFF. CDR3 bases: TGTGCCAGCAGCTTGACTAGCGGGCATGAGCAGTTCTTC.

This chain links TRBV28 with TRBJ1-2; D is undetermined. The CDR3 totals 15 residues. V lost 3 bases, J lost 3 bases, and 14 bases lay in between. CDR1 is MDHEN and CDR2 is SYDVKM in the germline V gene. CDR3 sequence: CASSFSSREDYGYTF. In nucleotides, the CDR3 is TGTGCCAGCAGTTTCTCGAGCCGGGAGGACTATGGCTACACCTTC.

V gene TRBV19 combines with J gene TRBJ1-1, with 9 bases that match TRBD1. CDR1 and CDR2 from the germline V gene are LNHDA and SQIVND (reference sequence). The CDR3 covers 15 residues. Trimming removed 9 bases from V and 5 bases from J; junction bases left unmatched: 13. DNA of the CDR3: TGTGCCAGCAATCGAGGACAGGGGCTGGTAACTGAAGCTTTCTTT. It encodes CASNRGQGLVTEAFF. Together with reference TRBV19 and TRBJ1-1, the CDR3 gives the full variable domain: DGGITQSPKYLFRKEGQNVTLSCEQNLNHDAMYWYRQDPGQGLRLIYYSQIVNDFQKGDIAEGYSVSREKKESFPLTVTSAQKNPTAFYLCASNRGQGLVTEAFFGQGTRLTVV.

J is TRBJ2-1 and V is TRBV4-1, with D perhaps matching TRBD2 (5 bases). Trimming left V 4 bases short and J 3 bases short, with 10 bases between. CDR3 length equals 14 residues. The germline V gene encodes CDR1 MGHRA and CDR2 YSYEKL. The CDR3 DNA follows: TGCGCCAGCAGCCGTAGCGACATCTACAATGAGCAGTTCTTC. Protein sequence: CASSRSDIYNEQFF.

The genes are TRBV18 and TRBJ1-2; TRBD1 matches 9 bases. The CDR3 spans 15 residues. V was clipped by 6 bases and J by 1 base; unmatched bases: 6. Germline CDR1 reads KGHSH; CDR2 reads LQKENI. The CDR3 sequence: CASSQGQGINYGYTF. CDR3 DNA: TGTGCCAGCTCCCAGGGACAGGGTATTAACTATGGCTACACCTTC. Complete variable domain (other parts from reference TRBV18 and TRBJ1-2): NAGVMQNPRHLVRRRGQEARLRCSPMKGHSHVYWYRQLPEEGLKFMVYLQKENIIDESGMPKERFSAEFPKEGPSILRIQQVVRGDSAAYFCASSQGQGINYGYTFGSGTRLTVV.

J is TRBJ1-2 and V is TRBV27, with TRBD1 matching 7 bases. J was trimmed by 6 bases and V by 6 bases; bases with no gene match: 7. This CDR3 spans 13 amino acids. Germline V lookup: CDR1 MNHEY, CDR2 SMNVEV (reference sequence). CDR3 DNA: TGTGCCAGCAGCACGACAGGGAATAATGGCTACACCTTC. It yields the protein CASSTTGNNGYTF.

The DNA for the CDR3 is TGCGCCAGCAGCTTGAGGGGATCTGGCACAGATACGCAGTATTTT. It specifies CASSLRGSGTDTQYF. J is TRBJ2-3 and V is TRBV5-1; D might be TRBD1 (5 bases). Between the trimmed V and J ends, which lost 1 base and 1 base, there was a span of 10 bases. This CDR3 region has 15 residues. Germline assignment: CDR1 SGHRS and CDR2 YFSETQ.

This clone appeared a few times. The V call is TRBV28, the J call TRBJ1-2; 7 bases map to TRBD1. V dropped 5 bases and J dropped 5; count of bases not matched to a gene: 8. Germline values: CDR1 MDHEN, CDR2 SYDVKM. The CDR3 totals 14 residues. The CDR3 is CASSPPDRAYGYTF. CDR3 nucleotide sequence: TGTGCCAGCAGTCCACCCGACAGGGCTTATGGCTACACCTTC.

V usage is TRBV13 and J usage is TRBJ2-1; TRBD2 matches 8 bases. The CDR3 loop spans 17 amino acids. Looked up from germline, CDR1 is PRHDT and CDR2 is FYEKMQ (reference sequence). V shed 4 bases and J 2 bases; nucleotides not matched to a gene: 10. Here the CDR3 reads CASSSFSGSIAYNEQFF. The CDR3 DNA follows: TGTGCCAGCAGCTCCTTCAGCGGGAGTATCGCCTACAATGAGCAGTTCTTC. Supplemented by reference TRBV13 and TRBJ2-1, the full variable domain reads AAGVIQSPRHLIKEKRETATLKCYPIPRHDTVYWYQQGPGQDPQFLISFYEKMQSDKGSIPDRFSAQQFSDYHSELNMSSLELGDSALYFCASSSFSGSIAYNEQFFGPGTRLTVL.

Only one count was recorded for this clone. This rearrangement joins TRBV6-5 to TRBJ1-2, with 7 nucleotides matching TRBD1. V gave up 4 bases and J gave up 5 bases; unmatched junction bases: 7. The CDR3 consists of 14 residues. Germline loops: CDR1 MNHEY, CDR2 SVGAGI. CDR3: CASSSGTELYGYTF. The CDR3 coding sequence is TGTGCCAGCAGTTCAGGGACAGAACTGTATGGCTACACCTTC.

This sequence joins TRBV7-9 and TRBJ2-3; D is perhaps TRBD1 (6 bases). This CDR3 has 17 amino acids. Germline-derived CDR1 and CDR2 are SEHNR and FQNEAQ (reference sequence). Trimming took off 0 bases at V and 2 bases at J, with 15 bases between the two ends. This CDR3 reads CASSLALGQKATDTQYF. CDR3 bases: TGTGCCAGCAGCTTAGCTCTGGGACAAAAGGCCACAGATACGCAGTATTTT.

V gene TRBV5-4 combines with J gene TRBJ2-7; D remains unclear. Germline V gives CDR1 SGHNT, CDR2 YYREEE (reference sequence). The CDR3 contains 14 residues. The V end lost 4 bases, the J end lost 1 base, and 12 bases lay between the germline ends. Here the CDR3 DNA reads TGTGCCAGCAGCCAAGACACCGGATCCTACGAGCAGTACTTC. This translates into CASSQDTGSYEQYF.

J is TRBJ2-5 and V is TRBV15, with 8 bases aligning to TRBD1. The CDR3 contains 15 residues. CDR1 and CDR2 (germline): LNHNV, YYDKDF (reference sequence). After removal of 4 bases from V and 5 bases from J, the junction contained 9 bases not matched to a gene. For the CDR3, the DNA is TGTGCCACCAGCACTCGGACAGGGCTGACGGAGACCCAGTACTTC. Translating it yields CATSTRTGLTETQYF.

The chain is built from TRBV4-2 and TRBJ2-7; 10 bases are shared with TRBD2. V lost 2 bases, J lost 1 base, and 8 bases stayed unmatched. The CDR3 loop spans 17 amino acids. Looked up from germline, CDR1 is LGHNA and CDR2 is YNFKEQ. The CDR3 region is CASSQMTGTSASYEQYF. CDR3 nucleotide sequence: TGTGCCAGCAGCCAAATGACCGGGACTAGCGCATCCTACGAGCAGTACTTC.

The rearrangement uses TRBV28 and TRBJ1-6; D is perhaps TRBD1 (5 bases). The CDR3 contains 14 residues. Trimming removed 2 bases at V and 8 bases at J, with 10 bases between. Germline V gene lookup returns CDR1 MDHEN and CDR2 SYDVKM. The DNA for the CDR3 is TGTGCCAGCAGTTTACCCGCAGGGTATTCACCCCTCCACTTT. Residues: CASSLPAGYSPLHF.

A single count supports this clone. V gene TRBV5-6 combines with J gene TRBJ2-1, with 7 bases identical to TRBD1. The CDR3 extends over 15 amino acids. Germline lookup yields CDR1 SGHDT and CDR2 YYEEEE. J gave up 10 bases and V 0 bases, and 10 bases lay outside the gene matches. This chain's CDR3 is CASSLAVDRLMEQFF. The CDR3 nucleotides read TGTGCCAGCAGCTTGGCCGTGGACAGGCTAATGGAGCAGTTCTTC.

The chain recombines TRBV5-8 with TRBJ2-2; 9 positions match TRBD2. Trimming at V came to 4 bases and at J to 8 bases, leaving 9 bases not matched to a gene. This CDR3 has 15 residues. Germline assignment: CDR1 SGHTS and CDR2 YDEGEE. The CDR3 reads CASSNFAGGSGELFF. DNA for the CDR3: TGTGCCAGCAGCAACTTCGCGGGAGGGTCGGGGGAGCTGTTTTTT.

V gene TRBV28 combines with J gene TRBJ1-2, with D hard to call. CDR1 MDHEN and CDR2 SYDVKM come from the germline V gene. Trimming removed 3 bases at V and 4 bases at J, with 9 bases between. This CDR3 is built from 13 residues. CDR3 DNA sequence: TGTGCCAGCAGTTTGGAGTTAAGCTATGGCTACACCTTC. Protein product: CASSLELSYGYTF.

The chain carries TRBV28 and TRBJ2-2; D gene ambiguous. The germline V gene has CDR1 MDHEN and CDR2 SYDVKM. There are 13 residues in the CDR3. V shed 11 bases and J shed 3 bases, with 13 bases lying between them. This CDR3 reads CASSGWHTGELFF. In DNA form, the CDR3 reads TGTGCCTCTTCCGGGTGGCACACCGGGGAGCTGTTTTTT.

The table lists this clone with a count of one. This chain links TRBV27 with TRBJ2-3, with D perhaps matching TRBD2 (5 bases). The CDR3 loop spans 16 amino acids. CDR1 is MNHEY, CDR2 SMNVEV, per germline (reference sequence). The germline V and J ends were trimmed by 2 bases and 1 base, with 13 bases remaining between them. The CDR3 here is CASSLGGYARTDTQYF. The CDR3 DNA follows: TGTGCCAGCAGTTTAGGAGGTTACGCTCGCACAGATACGCAGTATTTT.

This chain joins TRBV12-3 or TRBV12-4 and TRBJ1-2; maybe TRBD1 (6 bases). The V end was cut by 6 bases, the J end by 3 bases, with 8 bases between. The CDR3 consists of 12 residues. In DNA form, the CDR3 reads TGTGCCAGCAGAGCAGGGGACTATGGCTACACCTTC. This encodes CASRAGDYGYTF.

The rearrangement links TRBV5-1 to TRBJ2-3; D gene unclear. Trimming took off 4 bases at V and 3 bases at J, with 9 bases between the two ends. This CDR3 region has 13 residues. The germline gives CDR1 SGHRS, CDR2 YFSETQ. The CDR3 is CASSRSRTDTQYF. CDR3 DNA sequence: TGCGCCAGCAGCCGATCTAGGACAGATACGCAGTATTTT. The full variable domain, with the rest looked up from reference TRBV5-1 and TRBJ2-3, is KAGVTQTPRYLIKTRGQQVTLSCSPISGHRSVSWYQQTPGQGLQFLFEYFSETQRNKGNFPGRFSGRQFSNSRSEMNVSTLELGDSALYLCASSRSRTDTQYFGPGTRLTVL.

In DNA, the CDR3 is TGTGCCATCAGTGAGACCCCACAGGGAAGCACTGAAGCTTTCTTT. Translation gives CAISETPQGSTEAFF. This rearrangement joins TRBV10-3 to TRBJ1-1; maybe TRBD1 (6 bases). V was pared by 2 bases and J by 4 bases, with 14 bases between. Per germline, CDR1 ENHRY and CDR2 SYGVKD. This CDR3 has 15 residues.

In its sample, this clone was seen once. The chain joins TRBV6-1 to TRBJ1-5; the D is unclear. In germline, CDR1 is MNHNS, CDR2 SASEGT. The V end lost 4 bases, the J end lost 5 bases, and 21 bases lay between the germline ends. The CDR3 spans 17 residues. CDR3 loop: CASSGARWRDRDQPQHF. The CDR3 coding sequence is TGTGCCAGCAGTGGGGCAAGATGGCGGGATCGTGATCAGCCCCAGCATTTT.

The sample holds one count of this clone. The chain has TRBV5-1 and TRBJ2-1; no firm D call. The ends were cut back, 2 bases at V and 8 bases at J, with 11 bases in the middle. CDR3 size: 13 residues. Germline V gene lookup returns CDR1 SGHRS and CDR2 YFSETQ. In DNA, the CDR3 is TGCGCCAGCAGCTTACCGGCAGGCTATGAGCAGTTCTTC. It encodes CASSLPAGYEQFF.

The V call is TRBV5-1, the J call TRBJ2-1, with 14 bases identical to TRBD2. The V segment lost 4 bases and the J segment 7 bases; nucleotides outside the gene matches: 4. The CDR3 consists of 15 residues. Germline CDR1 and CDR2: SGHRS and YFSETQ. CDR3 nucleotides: TGCGCCAGCAGCCGACTAGCGGGAGGGAAGAATGAGCAGTTCTTC. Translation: CASSRLAGGKNEQFF.

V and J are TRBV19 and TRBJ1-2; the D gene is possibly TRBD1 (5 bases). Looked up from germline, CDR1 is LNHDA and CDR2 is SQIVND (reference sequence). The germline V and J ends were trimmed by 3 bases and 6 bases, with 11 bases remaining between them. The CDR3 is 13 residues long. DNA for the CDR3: TGTGCCAGTAGTATCACGGGGGTGAATGGCTACACCTTC. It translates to CASSITGVNGYTF.

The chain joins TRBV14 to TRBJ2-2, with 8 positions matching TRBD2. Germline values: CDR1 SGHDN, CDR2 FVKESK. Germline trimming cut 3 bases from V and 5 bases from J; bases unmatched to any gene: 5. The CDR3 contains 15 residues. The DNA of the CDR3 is TGTGCCAGCAGCCAGGGACTAGTTCAAACCGGGGAGCTGTTTTTT. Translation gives CASSQGLVQTGELFF.

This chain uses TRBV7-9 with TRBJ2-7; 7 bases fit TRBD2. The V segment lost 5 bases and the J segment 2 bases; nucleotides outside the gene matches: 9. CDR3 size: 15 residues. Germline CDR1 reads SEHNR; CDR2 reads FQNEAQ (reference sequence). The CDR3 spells CASSTSEGRAYEQYF. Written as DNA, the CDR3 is TGTGCCAGCAGCACCTCGGAAGGGAGGGCCTACGAGCAGTACTTC.

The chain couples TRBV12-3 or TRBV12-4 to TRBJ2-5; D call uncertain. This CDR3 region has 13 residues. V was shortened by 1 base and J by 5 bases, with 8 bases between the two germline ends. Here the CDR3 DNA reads TGTGCCAGCAGTTTAGGTTTGGGCGAGACCCAGTACTTC. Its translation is CASSLGLGETQYF.